The TCR beta chain described here comes from a study of naive and memory T cell subsets. Both TRBC1 and TRBC2 were covered by a beta constant-region primer of two equimolar oligonucleotides. The ligated cDNA underwent four PCR rounds using SP2 and nested alpha and beta constant-region primers. TCRdb recomputed calls from the UMI-ligation and nested PCR reads with MiXCR, one row per CDR3 protein. The table lists about 120,000 distinct CDR3 sequences, over 30% of them singletons. This clonotype occurred once. Its antigen is not known. The junction does not match germline at one end; this may be a read error. General study findings and limits: Over 85% of naive TCR sequences appeared only once, unlike memory subsets. Expression changes during T cell differentiation may affect RNA-based TCR counts. TCR abundance followed a power law differing between naive and memory subsets.

Germline V gene data show CDR1 as KGHDR and CDR2 as SFDVKD. The CDR3 covers 18 residues. The chain is built from TRBV24-1 and TRBJ2-3; D unresolved. This sequence originates from a human donor in good health. The sequenced sample consisted of central memory CD4+ T cells from blood. CDR3 amino acids: CAASDYTPMTAGGNTQYF. In DNA form, the CDR3 reads TGTGCCGCCAGTGATTATACTCCTATGACGGCCGGCGGTAATACGCAGTATTTT.